This T cell receptor beta chain came from a study of human T cells and chemical hapten exposure (dated by TCRdb to the early 2020s). Context from the whole study: Libraries were pooled for sequencing, and variation in per-sample TCR yields was attributed mainly to small differences in library volumes within the pool. Each blood RNA sample was used to sequence both TCR alpha and TCR beta chains. In alopecia patients, the study followed how the peripheral blood TCR repertoire changed in vivo over primary and secondary sensitization to diphenylcyclopropenone (DPC), a hapten.

The protocol used for the library was 5' RACE. Reads for this sample came from an Illumina MiSeq. During library preparation, unique molecular identifiers were attached to individual cDNA molecules so that TCRs could be counted quantitatively and reproducibly. On the authors' methods: A median of approximately 96,000 TCRs per sample was observed, with a range of roughly 23,224 to 700,000. V, J and CDR3 annotation of the TCR reads was performed with the Decombinator software suite. Every sample was subsampled to the same number of TCRs (28,000) for the PS versus PT1 abundance plots. Expanded TCRs were defined as absent before sensitization and observed at least eight times at the 2-week time point. TCRdb passed the public sequencing reads through fastp at Q25 and MiXCR, retaining productive beta sequences. Entries that share a CDR3 protein sequence are merged under the most common genes and DNA. TCRdb, not the original authors, processed these V and J calls. This sample is represented by about 140,000 distinct CDR3 sequences; roughly 4% of them were singletons. Under 1.5% of the sample rests with the top ten.

The research as a whole found: DPC sensitization did not change how many TCRs were above 1 in 1000 frequency, and no evidence was found of alterations in global repertoire structure. Repeated subsampling changed both the strength of the expansion versus patch-test correlation and the threshold at which the correlation became significant.

Total RNA was isolated from unfractionated whole blood collected in Tempus Blood RNA tubes. As TCR sequencing controls, roughly five healthy volunteers were used, with blood taken at day 0, 2 weeks and 6 weeks. This clonotype was observed at least ten times. Its antigen remains undetermined. No much larger clone exists at a distance of one base, and base qualities are not known. The junction carries 6 bases between V and J, which are trimmed by 0 bases and 0 bases respectively. From the cysteine up to the phenylalanine, the CDR3 has a length of 15 residues. CDR3 DNA only is kept here, 45 bases in frame from base 1. The germline V gene specifies MNHEY as CDR1 and SVGAGI as CDR2.

The origin of this receptor is a female donor in good health. Here the chain combines TRBV6-5 and TRBJ1-3; the D gene cannot be resolved reliably. The base sequence is TGTGCCAGCAGTTACTCCCTAATCTCTGGAAACACCATATATTTT. Its amino acids are CASSYSLISGNTIYF.